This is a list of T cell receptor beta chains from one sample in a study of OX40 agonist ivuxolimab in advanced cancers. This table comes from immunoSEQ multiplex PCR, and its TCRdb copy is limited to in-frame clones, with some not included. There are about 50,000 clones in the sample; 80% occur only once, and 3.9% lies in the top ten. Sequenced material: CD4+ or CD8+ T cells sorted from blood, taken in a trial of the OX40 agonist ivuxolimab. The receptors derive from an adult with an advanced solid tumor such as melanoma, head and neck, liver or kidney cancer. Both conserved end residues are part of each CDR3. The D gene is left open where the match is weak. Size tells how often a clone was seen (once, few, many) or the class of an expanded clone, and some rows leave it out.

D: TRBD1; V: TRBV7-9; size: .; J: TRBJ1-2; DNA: TGTGCCAGCAGCCCTGGGACAGGAGACTATGGCTACACCTTC; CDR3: CASSPGTGDYGYTF
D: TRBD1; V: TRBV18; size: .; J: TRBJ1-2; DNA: TGTGCCAGCTCACCTGGGGACAGGAACTATGGCTACACCTTC; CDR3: CASSPGDRNYGYTF
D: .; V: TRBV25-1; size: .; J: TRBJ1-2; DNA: TGTGCCAGCTCAGTATTGGAGAACTATGGCTACACCTTC; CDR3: CASSVLENYGYTF
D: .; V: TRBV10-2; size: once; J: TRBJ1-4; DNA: TGCGCCAGCAGGGACTGGCTAAGAGAAAAACTGTTTTTT; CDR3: CASRDWLREKLFF
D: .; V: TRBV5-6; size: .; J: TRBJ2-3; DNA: TGTGCCAGCAGCTTGATCGGGGAGAGCACAGATACGCAGTATTTT; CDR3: CASSLIGESTDTQYF
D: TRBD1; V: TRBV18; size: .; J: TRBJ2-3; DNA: TGTGCCAGCTCATTGGACAGGGACAGCACAGATACGCAGTATTTT; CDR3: CASSLDRDSTDTQYF
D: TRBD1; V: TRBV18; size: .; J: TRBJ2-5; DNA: TGTGCCAGCTCATGGGGGACAGGGGAGACCCAGTACTTC; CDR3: CASSWGTGETQYF
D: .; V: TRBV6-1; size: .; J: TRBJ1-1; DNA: TGTGCCAGTAGGAATACGAATCACGACAGTGAAGCTTTCTTT; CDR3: CASRNTNHDSEAFF
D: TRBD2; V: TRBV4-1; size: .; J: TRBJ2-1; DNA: TGCGCCAGCAGCCGCCCTGGGGCGGGAGGTACTGATTACAATGAGCAGTTCTTC; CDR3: CASSRPGAGGTDYNEQFF
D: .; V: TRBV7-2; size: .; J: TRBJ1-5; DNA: TGTGCCAGCAGCAGGGGGGGGAATAGCAATCAGCCCCAGCATTTT; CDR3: CASSRGGNSNQPQHF
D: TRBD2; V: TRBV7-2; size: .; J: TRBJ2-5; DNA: TGTGCCAGCAGCTTGGCGGGAGGTGGGGAGACCCAGTACTTC; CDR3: CASSLAGGGETQYF
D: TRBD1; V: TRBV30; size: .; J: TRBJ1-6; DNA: TGTGCCTGGAGCCGGGACAGGGGAGGGTCCTATAATTCACCCCTCCACTTT; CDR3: CAWSRDRGGSYNSPLHF
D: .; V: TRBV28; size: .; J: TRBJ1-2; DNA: TGTGCCAGCAGTTTACCGGACAGTGTCTATGGCTACACCTTC; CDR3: CASSLPDSVYGYTF
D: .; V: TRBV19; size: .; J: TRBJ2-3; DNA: TGTGCCAGTAGTTGGGCAGGGGGGTCGGGCACAGATACGCAGTATTTT; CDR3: CASSWAGGSGTDTQYF
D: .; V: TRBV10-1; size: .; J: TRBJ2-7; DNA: TGCGCCAGCAGTGAGGGCCCTAGCCAGAAGGAGAACTTC; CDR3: CASSEGPSQKENF
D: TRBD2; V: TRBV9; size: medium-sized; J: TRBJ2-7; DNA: TGTGCCAGCAGCGTGCGACTAGCGGGAGACGAGCAGTACTTC; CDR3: CASSVRLAGDEQYF
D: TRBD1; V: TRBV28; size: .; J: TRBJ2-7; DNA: TGTGCCAGCAGTCCAGGGACAGGTCCCTCCTACGAGCAGTACTTC; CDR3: CASSPGTGPSYEQYF
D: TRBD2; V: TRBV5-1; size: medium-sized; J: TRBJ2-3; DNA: TGCGCCAGCAGCTTTGGGGTTTCGGCTAGCGGGGTCACAGATACGCAGTATTTT; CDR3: CASSFGVSASGVTDTQYF
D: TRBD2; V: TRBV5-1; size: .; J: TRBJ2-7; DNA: TGCGCCAGCAGCACCGGGACTAGCTCTTCCTACGAGCAGTACTTC; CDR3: CASSTGTSSSYEQYF
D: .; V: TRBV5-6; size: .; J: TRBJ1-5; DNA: TGTGCCAGCAGCTTACGGGACATTAGCAATCAGCCCCAGCATTTT; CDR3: CASSLRDISNQPQHF
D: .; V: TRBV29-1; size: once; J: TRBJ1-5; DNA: TGCAGCGTTGGAAACGGAAATCAGCCCCAGCATTTT; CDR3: CSVGNGNQPQHF
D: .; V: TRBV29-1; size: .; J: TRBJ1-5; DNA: TGCAGCGTTGATCCCGGGGAAGGGCAGCCCCAGCATTTT; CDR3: CSVDPGEGQPQHF
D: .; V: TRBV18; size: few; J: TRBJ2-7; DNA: TGTGCCAGCTCACCCTTCCCCCTTGGACGGGGGTTTCAGGAGCAGTACTTC; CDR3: CASSPFPLGRGFQEQYF
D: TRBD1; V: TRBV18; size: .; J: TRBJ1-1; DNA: TGTGCCAGCTCACGTACAGGGGGGGGCATGAACACTGAAGCTTTCTTT; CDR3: CASSRTGGGMNTEAFF
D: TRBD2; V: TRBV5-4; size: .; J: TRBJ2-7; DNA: TGTGCCAGCAGCTTGGGGCTAGCGGGGGGGCAGAACGAGCAGTACTTC; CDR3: CASSLGLAGGQNEQYF
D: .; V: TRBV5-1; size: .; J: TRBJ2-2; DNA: TGCGCCAGCAGCCTCGGGACTGGGAACACCGGGGAGCTGTTTTTT; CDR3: CASSLGTGNTGELFF
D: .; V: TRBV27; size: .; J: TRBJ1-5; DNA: TGTGCCAGCAGTGCCAGGAGTTATAGCAATCAGCCCCAGCATTTT; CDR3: CASSARSYSNQPQHF
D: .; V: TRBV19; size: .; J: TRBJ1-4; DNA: TGTGCCAGTAGTTGGGGAGGCGAAAAACTGTTTTTT; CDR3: CASSWGGEKLFF
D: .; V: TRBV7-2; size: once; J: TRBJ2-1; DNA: TGTGCCAGCAGCTCGCCTTCTTTGAGGAATGAGCAGTTCTTC; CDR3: CASSSPSLRNEQFF
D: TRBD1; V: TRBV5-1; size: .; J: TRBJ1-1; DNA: TGCGCCAGCAGCCTCCACGAGGCCTTGACAGGGAAACTGGAAGCTTTCTTT; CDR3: CASSLHEALTGKLEAFF
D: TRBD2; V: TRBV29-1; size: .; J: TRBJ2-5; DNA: TGCAGCGTTGAAGACGGGAGGGGGTCCGACTTC; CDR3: CSVEDGRGSDF